This T cell receptor (beta chain) was identified in a study of OX40 agonist ivuxolimab in advanced cancers. In the study overall: Around 40% of patients had received prior checkpoint inhibitor therapy.

In the case of this clone: Its cognate antigen is unknown. The sample holds other DNA sequences that translate to the same CDR3.

V was trimmed by 1 base and J by 2 bases, leaving 3 bases between them. The CDR3 has 12 residues. Per germline, CDR1 MGHRA and CDR2 YSYEKL. Method: immunoSEQ multiplex PCR; TCRdb's copy keeps in-frame clones and lacks some. Seen here are some 31,000 clones, about 80% observed once, and the top ten hold approximately 24%. Study-level findings and limits: The expanded peripheral T cells' antigen specificity was not determined. Dose levels from 0.1 to 3.0 mg/kg saw CD4+ and CD8+ blood T cells expand clonally by week 6.

The receptor was isolated from an adult with an advanced solid tumor such as melanoma, head and neck, liver or kidney cancer. The rearrangement uses TRBV4-1 and TRBJ2-7; no reliable D call. Material: CD4+ or CD8+ T cells sorted from blood, obtained in a trial of the OX40 agonist ivuxolimab. CDR3 coding DNA: TGCGCCAGCAGCCAAGGCCCCTACGAGCAGTACTTC. Its protein is CASSQGPYEQYF.